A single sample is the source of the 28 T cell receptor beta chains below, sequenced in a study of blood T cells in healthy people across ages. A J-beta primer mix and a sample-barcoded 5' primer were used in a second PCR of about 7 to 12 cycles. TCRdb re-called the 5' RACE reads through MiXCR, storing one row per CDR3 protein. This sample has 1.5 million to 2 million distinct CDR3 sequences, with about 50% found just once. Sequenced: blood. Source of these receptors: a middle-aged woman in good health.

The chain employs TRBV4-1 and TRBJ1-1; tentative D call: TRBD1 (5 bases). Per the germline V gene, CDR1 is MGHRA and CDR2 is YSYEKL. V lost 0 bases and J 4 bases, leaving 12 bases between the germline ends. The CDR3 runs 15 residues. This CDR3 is CASSQDGRGTTEAFF. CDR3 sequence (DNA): TGCGCCAGCAGCCAAGATGGGAGGGGTACCACTGAAGCTTTCTTT.

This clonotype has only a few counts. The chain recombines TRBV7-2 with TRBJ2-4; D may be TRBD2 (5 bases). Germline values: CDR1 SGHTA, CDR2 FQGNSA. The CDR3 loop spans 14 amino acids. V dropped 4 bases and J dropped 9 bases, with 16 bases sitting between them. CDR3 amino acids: CASSSRSGGGIQYF. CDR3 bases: TGTGCCAGCAGCTCGCGGAGCGGAGGAGGCATTCAGTACTTC.

This CDR3 reads CASSTRQEKPYNSPLHF. The CDR3 DNA sequence: TGTGCCAGCAGCACTCGACAGGAGAAACCCTATAATTCACCCCTCCACTTT. The chain couples TRBV7-2 to TRBJ1-6; maybe TRBD1 (6 bases). The CDR3 is 17 amino acids. CDR1 and CDR2 (germline): SGHTA, FQGNSA. Trimming left V 5 bases short and J 2 bases short, with 16 bases between.

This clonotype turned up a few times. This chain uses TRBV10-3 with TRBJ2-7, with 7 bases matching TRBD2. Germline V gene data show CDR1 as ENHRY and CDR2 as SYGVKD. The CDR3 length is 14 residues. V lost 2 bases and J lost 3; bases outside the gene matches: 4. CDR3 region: CAISETSEHYEQYF. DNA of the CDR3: TGTGCCATCAGTGAGACTAGCGAGCACTACGAGCAGTACTTC.

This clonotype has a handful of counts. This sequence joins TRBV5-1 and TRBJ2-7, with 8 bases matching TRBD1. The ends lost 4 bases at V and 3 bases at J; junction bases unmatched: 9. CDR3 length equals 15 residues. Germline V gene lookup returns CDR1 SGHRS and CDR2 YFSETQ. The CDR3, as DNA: TGCGCCAGCAGCCGGACGGGACAGGAGTACTACGAGCAGTACTTC. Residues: CASSRTGQEYYEQYF.

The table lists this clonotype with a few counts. CDR3 loop: CASSVGGGTSENNEQFF. As DNA, the CDR3 is TGTGCCAGCAGCGTAGGGGGTGGGACTAGCGAGAACAATGAGCAGTTCTTC. The rearrangement links TRBV9 to TRBJ2-1; 10 positions agree with TRBD2. Germline trimming cut 0 bases from V and 5 bases from J; bases unmatched to any gene: 8. The V gene's germline CDR1 is SGDLS and CDR2 YYNGEE. CDR3 length equals 17 residues.

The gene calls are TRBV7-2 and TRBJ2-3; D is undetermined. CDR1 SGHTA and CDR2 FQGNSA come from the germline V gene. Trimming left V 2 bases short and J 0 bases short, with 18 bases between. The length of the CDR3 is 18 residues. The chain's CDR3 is CASSLNFAESASTDTQYF. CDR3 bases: TGTGCCAGCAGCTTAAATTTTGCGGAATCGGCTAGCACAGATACGCAGTATTTT.

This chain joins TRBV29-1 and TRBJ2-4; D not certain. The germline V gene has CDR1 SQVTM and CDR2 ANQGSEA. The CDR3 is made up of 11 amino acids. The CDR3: CSILIRGIQYF. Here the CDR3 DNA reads TGCAGTATACTGATTCGTGGCATTCAGTACTTC.

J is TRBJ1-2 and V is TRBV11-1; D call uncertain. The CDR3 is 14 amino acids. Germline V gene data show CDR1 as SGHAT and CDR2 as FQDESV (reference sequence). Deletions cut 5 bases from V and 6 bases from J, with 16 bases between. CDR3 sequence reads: CASSPDLRGNGYTF. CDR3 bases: TGTGCCAGCAGCCCAGATCTGAGAGGGAATGGCTACACCTTC.

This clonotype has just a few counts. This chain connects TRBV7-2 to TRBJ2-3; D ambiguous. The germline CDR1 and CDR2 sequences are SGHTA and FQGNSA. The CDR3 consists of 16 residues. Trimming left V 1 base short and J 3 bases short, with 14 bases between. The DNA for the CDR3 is TGTGCCAGCAGCTTAGATGGGCGAGGTTGGACAGATACGCAGTATTTT. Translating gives CASSLDGRGWTDTQYF.

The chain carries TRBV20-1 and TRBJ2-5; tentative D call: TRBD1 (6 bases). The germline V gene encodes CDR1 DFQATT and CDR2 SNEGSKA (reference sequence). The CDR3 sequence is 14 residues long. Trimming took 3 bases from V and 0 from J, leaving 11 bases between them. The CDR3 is CSASRNRDQETQYF. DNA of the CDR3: TGCAGTGCTAGTCGGAACAGGGACCAAGAGACCCAGTACTTC.

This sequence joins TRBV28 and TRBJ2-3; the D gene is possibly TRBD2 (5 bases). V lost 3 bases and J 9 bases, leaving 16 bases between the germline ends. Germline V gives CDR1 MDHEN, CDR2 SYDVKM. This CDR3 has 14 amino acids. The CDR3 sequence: CASSLLVAGQTQYF. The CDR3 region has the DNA TGTGCCAGCAGTTTGTTGGTCGCGGGCCAAACGCAGTATTTT.

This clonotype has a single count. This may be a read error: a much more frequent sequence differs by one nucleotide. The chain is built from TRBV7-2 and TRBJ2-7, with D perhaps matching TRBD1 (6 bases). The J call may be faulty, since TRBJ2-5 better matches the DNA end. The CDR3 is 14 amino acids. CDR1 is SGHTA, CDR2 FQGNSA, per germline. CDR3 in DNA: TGTGTCAGCAGCTTAGGGCAGGGGAGTGAGACCCAGTACTTC. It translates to CVSSLGQGSETQYF.

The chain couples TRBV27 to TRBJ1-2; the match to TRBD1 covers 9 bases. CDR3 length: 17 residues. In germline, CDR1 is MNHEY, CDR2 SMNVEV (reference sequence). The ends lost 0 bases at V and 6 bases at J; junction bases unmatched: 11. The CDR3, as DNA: TGTGCCAGCAGTTTATCTAGGATACAGGGGGCATGGAATGGCTACACCTTC. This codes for CASSLSRIQGAWNGYTF.

CDR3 loop: CASLDWGGSTDTQYF. The CDR3, as DNA: TGTGCCAGCTTAGATTGGGGGGGAAGCACAGATACGCAGTATTTT. The chain links TRBV6-2 or TRBV6-3 to TRBJ2-3, with TRBD2 identical over 7 bases. CDR3 length: 15 amino acids. Germline V gives CDR1 MNHEY, CDR2 SVGEGT. The trim removed 8 bases at V and 0 bases at J, leaving 8 bases unmatched.

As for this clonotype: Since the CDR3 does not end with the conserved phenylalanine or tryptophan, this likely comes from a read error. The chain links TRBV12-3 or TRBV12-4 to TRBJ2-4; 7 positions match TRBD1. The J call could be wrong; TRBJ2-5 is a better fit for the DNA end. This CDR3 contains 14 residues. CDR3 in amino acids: CASRGDRFQETQYS. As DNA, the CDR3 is TGTGCCAGCAGGGGGGACAGATTCCAAGAGACCCAGTACTCC.

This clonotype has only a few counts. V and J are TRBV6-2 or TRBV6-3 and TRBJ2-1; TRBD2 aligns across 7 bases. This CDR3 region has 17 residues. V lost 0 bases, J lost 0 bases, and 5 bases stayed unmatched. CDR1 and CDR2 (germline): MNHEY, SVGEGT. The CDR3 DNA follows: TGTGCCAGCAGTTACTCGATACCGGGGGGCTCCTACAATGAGCAGTTCTTC. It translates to CASSYSIPGGSYNEQFF.

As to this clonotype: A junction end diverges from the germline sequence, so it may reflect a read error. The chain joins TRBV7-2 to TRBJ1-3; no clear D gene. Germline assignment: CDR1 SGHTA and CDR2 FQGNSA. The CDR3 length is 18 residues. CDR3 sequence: CASRQQPLGESSGSTIYF. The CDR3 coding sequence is TGTGCCAGCAGACAACAGCCGCTCGGTGAGAGCTCTGGAAGCACCATATATTTT.

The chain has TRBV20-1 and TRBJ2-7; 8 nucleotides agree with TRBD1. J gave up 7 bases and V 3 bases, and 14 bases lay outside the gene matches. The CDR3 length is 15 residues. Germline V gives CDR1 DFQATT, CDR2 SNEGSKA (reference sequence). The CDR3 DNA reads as TGCAGTGCTAGCCGTGACAGGGGTTTTTACAATGAGCAGTACTTC. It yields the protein CSASRDRGFYNEQYF.

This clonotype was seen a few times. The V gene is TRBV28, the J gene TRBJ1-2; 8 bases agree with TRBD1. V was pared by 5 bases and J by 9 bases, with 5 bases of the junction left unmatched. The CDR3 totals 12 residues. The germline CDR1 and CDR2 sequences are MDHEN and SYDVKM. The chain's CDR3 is CASSTTGGSYTF. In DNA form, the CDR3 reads TGTGCCAGCAGTACAACAGGGGGGAGCTACACCTTC.

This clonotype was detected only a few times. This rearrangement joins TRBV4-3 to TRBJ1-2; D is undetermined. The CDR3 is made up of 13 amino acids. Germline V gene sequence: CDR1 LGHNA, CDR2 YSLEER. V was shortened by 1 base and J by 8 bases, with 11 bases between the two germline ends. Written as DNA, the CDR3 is TGCGCCAGCAGCCAAGGGACCTCCCTGGGCTACACCTTC. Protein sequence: CASSQGTSLGYTF.

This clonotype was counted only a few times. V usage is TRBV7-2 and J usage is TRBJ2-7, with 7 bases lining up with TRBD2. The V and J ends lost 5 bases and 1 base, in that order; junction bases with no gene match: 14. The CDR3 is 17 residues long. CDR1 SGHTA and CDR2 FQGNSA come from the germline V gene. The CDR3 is CASSRPWLRGTSYEQYF. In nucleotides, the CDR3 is TGTGCCAGCAGCCGCCCTTGGTTGCGGGGGACTTCCTACGAGCAGTACTTC.

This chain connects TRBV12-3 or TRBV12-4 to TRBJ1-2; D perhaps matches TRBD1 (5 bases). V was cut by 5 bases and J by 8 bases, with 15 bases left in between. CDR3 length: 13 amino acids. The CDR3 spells CASSPGLGGGYTF. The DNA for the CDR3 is TGTGCCAGCAGTCCAGGGTTAGGAGGAGGCTACACCTTC.

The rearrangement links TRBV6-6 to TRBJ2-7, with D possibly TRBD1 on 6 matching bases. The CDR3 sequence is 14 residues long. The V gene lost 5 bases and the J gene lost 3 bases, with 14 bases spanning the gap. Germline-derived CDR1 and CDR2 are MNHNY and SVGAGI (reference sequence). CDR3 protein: CASSGRTVRYEQYF. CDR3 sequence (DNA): TGTGCCAGCAGTGGAAGGACAGTCCGCTACGAGCAGTACTTC.

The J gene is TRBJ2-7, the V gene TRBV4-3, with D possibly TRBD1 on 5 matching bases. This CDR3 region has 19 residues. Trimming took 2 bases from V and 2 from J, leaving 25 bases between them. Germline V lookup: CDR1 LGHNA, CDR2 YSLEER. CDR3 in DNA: TGCGCCAGCAGCCAATCAGGAGTATTCGACAGCAACAACCCCTACGAGCAGTACTTC. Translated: CASSQSGVFDSNNPYEQYF.

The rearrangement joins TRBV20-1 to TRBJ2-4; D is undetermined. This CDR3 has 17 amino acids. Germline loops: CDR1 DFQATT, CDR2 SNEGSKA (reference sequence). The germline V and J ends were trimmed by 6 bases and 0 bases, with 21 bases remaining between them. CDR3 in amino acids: CSAPEKLTTRAKNIQYF. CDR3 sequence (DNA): TGCAGTGCCCCGGAAAAACTGACAACGCGAGCCAAAAACATTCAGTACTTC.

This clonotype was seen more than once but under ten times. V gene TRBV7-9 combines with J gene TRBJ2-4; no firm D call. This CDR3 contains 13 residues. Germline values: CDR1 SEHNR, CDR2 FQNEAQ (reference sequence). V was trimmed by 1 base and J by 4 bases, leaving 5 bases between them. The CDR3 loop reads CASSLGEKNIQYF. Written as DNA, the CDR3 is TGTGCCAGCAGCTTAGGCGAGAAAAACATTCAGTACTTC.

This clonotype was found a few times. CDR3 protein: CASSVSQGGETQYF. DNA of the CDR3: TGTGCCAGCAGTGTCTCCCAGGGGGGAGAGACCCAGTACTTC. The gene calls are TRBV6-1 and TRBJ2-5; perhaps TRBD1 as D (7 bases). Germline assignment: CDR1 MNHNS and CDR2 SASEGT. The CDR3 runs 14 residues. The V and J ends lost 4 bases and 4 bases respectively, with 13 bases between them.